These 22 T cell receptor beta chains were all obtained from the same sample, sequenced in a study of graft-versus-host responses after intestinal transplantation. Only in-frame clones appear in the TCRdb table, and some are missing; sequencing was by immunoSEQ multiplex PCR. The data hold more than 55,000 clones, with 70% to 90% observed a single time. Sequencing was performed on PBMCs, taken 26 days after transplant. The source is a human patient who received an intestinal transplant, so some T cells may come from the graft donor.

The rearrangement joins TRBV4-1 to TRBJ2-5; TRBD1 matches at 7 bases. The CDR3 is 17 residues long. The V gene end was trimmed by 0 bases and the J gene end by 5 bases; junction bases not matched to a gene: 12. The V gene's germline CDR1 is MGHRA and CDR2 YSYEKL. The CDR3 DNA reads as TGCGCCAGCAGCCAAGATCCGGCAGAGGGACAGAGGGAGACCCAGTACTTC. This gives the protein CASSQDPAEGQRETQYF.

The V and J genes are TRBV9 and TRBJ2-1, with TRBD2 identical over 7 bases. CDR3 size: 14 residues. Germline CDR1 is SGDLS and CDR2 is YYNGEE. With 3 bases clipped from V and 7 bases from J, the junction kept 7 bases outside the gene matches. CDR3 nucleotides: TGTGCCAGCAGCGACGGGGGGACCATAAATGAGCAGTTCTTC. Its translation: CASSDGGTINEQFF.

This chain links TRBV18 with TRBJ2-2; the D gene is possibly TRBD1 (6 bases). Germline V lookup: CDR1 KGHSH, CDR2 LQKENI. The CDR3 runs to 16 residues. Trimming removed 3 bases from V and 1 base from J, with 12 bases in between. Here the CDR3 DNA reads TGTGCCAGCTCACCGCAAATGGACAGGAACACCGGGGAGCTGTTTTTT. It encodes CASSPQMDRNTGELFF.

The rearrangement uses TRBV6-1 and TRBJ2-2; 8 bases match TRBD1. V shed 6 bases and J 3 bases; nucleotides not matched to a gene: 3. The CDR3 length is 14 residues. The germline gives CDR1 MNHNS, CDR2 SASEGT. This CDR3 is CASSGQGHTGELFF. CDR3 nucleotides: TGTGCCAGCAGCGGACAGGGACACACCGGGGAGCTGTTTTTT.

V is TRBV9 and J is TRBJ2-1; 7 nucleotides align to TRBD1. Trimming took 4 bases from V and 0 from J; bases not matched to a gene: 7. CDR1 and CDR2 from the germline V gene are SGDLS and YYNGEE. The CDR3 sequence is 16 residues long. In DNA form, the CDR3 reads TGTGCCAGCAGCTCCCACAGGGGAAGCTCCTACAATGAGCAGTTCTTC. Its translation: CASSSHRGSSYNEQFF.

The rearrangement uses TRBV7-8 and TRBJ1-3; no clear D gene. The germline V and J ends were trimmed by 1 base and 0 bases, with 10 bases remaining between them. The CDR3 is made up of 16 amino acids. The germline CDR1 and CDR2 sequences are SGHVS and FQNEAQ. The CDR3 here is CASSLVRGSSGNTIYF. In DNA form, the CDR3 reads TGTGCCAGCAGCTTAGTTCGCGGGTCCTCTGGAAACACCATATATTTT. The full variable domain, with the rest looked up from reference TRBV7-8 and TRBJ1-3, is GAGVSQSPRYKVAKRGQDVALRCDPISGHVSLFWYQQALGQGPEFLTYFQNEAQLDKSGLPSDRFFAERPEGSVSTLKIQRTQQEDSAVYLCASSLVRGSSGNTIYFGEGSWLTVV.

The chain recombines TRBV5-1 with TRBJ2-3; D may be TRBD2 (5 bases). V lost 2 bases and J lost 0, with 7 bases in between. Germline V gene sequence: CDR1 SGHRS, CDR2 YFSETQ. CDR3 size: 14 residues. Here the CDR3 reads CASSFERSTDTQYF. The CDR3 DNA sequence: TGCGCCAGCAGCTTCGAGCGGAGCACAGATACGCAGTATTTT.

J is TRBJ1-6 and V is TRBV19, with 8 bases lining up with TRBD1. The CDR3 extends over 13 amino acids. Germline loops: CDR1 LNHDA, CDR2 SQIVND (reference sequence). V was pared by 5 bases and J by 15 bases, with 9 bases of the junction left unmatched. CDR3 loop: CASSWTGSDGLHF. The CDR3 coding sequence is TGTGCCAGTAGTTGGACAGGGAGTGACGGCCTCCACTTT.

The chain recombines TRBV7-2 with TRBJ2-3, with D possibly matching TRBD2 (7 bases). The CDR3 contains 16 residues. The V gene's germline CDR1 is SGHTA and CDR2 FQGNSA. Deletions cut 5 bases from V and 3 bases from J, with 18 bases between. The CDR3, as DNA: TGTGCCAGCAGCCAACAGGGCGGGGGTTTGACAGATACGCAGTATTTT. Translating it yields CASSQQGGGLTDTQYF. The complete variable domain, with remaining parts taken from reference TRBV7-2 and TRBJ2-3, reads GAGVSQSPSNKVTEKGKDVELRCDPISGHTALYWYRQSLGQGLEFLIYFQGNSAPDKSGLPSDRFSAERTGGSVSTLTIQRTQQEDSAVYLCASSQQGGGLTDTQYFGPGTRLTVL.

This chain uses TRBV28 with TRBJ1-3, with 9 nucleotides matching TRBD1. J gave up 0 bases and V 5 bases, and 8 bases lay outside the gene matches. This CDR3 comprises 17 residues. Germline V gives CDR1 MDHEN, CDR2 SYDVKM. CDR3 residues: CASSLTGQGYSGNTIYF. CDR3 bases: TGTGCCAGCAGTCTGACGGGACAGGGCTACTCTGGAAACACCATATATTTT.

The rearrangement uses TRBV5-5 and TRBJ1-6; TRBD1 matches at 7 bases. This CDR3 comprises 15 residues. Losses at the gene ends were 2 bases for V and 5 bases for J; bases not matched to a gene: 4. The germline V gene encodes CDR1 SGHKS and CDR2 YYEKEE (reference sequence). The DNA for the CDR3 is TGTGCCAGCAGCTTCCATACAGGGGATAATTCACCCCTCCACTTT. Translating gives CASSFHTGDNSPLHF.

The rearrangement joins TRBV5-4 to TRBJ2-3, with 7 bases lining up with TRBD2. This CDR3 contains 19 residues. CDR1 and CDR2 (germline): SGHNT, YYREEE (reference sequence). Unmatched junction bases numbered 19, after V lost 4 bases and J lost 2 bases. The CDR3 region is CASSPEGPGTKYLTDTQYF. The CDR3 DNA is TGTGCCAGCAGCCCCGAGGGGCCCGGGACTAAGTACCTCACAGATACGCAGTATTTT.

The chain recombines TRBV6-7 with TRBJ2-1, with 9 bases identical to TRBD1. TRBV6-7 is sorted into the ORF group, with uncertain function. J lost 8 bases, V lost 6 bases, and 11 bases had no gene match. This CDR3 contains 15 residues. The CDR3 bases are TGTGCCAGCAGCCACAGGGGGCCTGGGATAGATGAGCAGTTCTTC. Amino acid sequence: CASSHRGPGIDEQFF.

This clone is a singleton in its sample. The chain is built from TRBV28 and TRBJ2-3; 7 bases match TRBD1. V was clipped by 5 bases and J by 3 bases; unmatched bases: 8. The CDR3 spans 15 residues. Germline values: CDR1 MDHEN, CDR2 SYDVKM. Here the CDR3 DNA reads TGTGCCAGCAGTGTCCTCGACAGGGCAACAGATACGCAGTATTTT. Residues: CASSVLDRATDTQYF.

J is TRBJ2-7 and V is TRBV28; perhaps TRBD1 as D (5 bases). Germline loops: CDR1 MDHEN, CDR2 SYDVKM. The CDR3 has 13 amino acids. V was cut by 2 bases and J by 0 bases, with 5 bases left in between. This CDR3 reads CASSLGASYEQYF. The CDR3 coding sequence is TGTGCCAGCAGTTTAGGGGCCTCCTACGAGCAGTACTTC.

The CDR3 DNA reads as TGCGCCAGCAGTTTTAGCGGGAGGGCCCTCGGCGAGCAGTACTTC. Its protein product is CASSFSGRALGEQYF. This chain connects TRBV5-1 to TRBJ2-7; 11 bases fit TRBD2. The ends lost 5 bases at V and 6 bases at J; junction bases unmatched: 10. The germline gives CDR1 SGHRS, CDR2 YFSETQ. The CDR3 loop spans 15 amino acids.

The chain joins TRBV28 to TRBJ2-7, with 8 positions matching TRBD1. V shed 6 bases and J 2 bases; nucleotides not matched to a gene: 6. The CDR3 sequence is 14 residues long. In germline, CDR1 is MDHEN, CDR2 SYDVKM. The chain's CDR3 is CASSEDRAPYEQYF. CDR3 bases: TGTGCCAGCAGCGAGGACAGGGCCCCCTACGAGCAGTACTTC.

V usage is TRBV5-1 and J usage is TRBJ1-2; D remains ambiguous. V lost 0 bases to trimming and J lost 2 bases, with 8 bases between them. CDR3 length equals 14 residues. Germline V lookup: CDR1 SGHRS, CDR2 YFSETQ. CDR3 amino acids: CASSLVTENYGYTF. The CDR3 DNA sequence: TGCGCCAGCAGCTTGGTGACGGAGAACTATGGCTACACCTTC.

V usage is TRBV6-5 and J usage is TRBJ2-5; 8 bases map to TRBD1. In germline, CDR1 is MNHEY, CDR2 SVGAGI. This CDR3 has 14 amino acids. The ends lost 6 bases at V and 5 bases at J; junction bases unmatched: 8. The CDR3 nucleotides read TGTGCCAGCAGGTCCCAGGGGGCGTGGGAGACCCAGTACTTC. Protein product: CASRSQGAWETQYF.

A single count supports this clone. The chain has TRBV9 and TRBJ1-3, with D unclear. Germline V lookup: CDR1 SGDLS, CDR2 YYNGEE. This CDR3 spans 17 amino acids. Trimming removed 3 bases from V and 4 bases from J, with 20 bases in between. The CDR3 spells CASSDPERGFSGNTIYF. The CDR3 DNA follows: TGTGCCAGCAGCGACCCAGAGCGGGGTTTTTCCGGAAACACCATATATTTT.

This CDR3 reads CASSLSGSGNTIYF. The CDR3 DNA is TGTGCCAGCAGCTTGTCCGGGTCTGGAAACACCATATATTTT. The chain has TRBV5-4 and TRBJ1-3; D is uncertain. The CDR3 covers 14 residues. V lost 1 base and J 1 base, leaving 6 bases between the germline ends. CDR1 and CDR2 (germline): SGHNT, YYREEE (reference sequence).

This clone was seen more than once but under ten times. This chain joins TRBV19 and TRBJ2-7, with 11 bases identical to TRBD2. Germline trimming cut 5 bases from V and 0 bases from J; bases unmatched to any gene: 6. The germline V gene encodes CDR1 LNHDA and CDR2 SQIVND (reference sequence). CDR3 size: 16 residues. CDR3 protein: CASSSGLAGSSYEQYF. The CDR3 nucleotides read TGTGCCAGTAGTTCTGGACTAGCGGGTTCCTCCTACGAGCAGTACTTC.